One sample yielded the 2 T cell receptor beta chains listed below, sequenced in a study of T cell responses to AZD1222 COVID-19 vaccine. Sequencing used immunoSEQ multiplex PCR; TCRdb keeps in-frame clones, though not all of them. The sample has 85,000 to 100,000 clones, approximately 91% seen once. The source material was peripheral blood, sampled on day 0 of AZD1222 vaccination. These receptors came from an adult in good health.

The chain carries TRBV21-1 and TRBJ2-7; TRBD2 is the table's D call and was not checked against the DNA. TRBV21-1 is a listed pseudogene. The CDR3 is made up of 13 amino acids. The chain's CDR3 is CASSKLKPYEQYF. The CDR3 coding sequence is TGTGCCAGCAGCAAATTGAAGCCTTACGAGCAGTACTTC.

The rearrangement joins TRBV10-3 to TRBJ1-2; 8 bases fit TRBD1. This CDR3 is built from 14 residues. After removal of 7 bases from V and 5 bases from J, the junction contained 9 bases not matched to a gene. Germline lookup yields CDR1 ENHRY and CDR2 SYGVKD. CDR3 loop: CAINPGQATYGYTF. CDR3 sequence (DNA): TGTGCCATCAATCCGGGACAGGCAACTTATGGCTACACCTTC.